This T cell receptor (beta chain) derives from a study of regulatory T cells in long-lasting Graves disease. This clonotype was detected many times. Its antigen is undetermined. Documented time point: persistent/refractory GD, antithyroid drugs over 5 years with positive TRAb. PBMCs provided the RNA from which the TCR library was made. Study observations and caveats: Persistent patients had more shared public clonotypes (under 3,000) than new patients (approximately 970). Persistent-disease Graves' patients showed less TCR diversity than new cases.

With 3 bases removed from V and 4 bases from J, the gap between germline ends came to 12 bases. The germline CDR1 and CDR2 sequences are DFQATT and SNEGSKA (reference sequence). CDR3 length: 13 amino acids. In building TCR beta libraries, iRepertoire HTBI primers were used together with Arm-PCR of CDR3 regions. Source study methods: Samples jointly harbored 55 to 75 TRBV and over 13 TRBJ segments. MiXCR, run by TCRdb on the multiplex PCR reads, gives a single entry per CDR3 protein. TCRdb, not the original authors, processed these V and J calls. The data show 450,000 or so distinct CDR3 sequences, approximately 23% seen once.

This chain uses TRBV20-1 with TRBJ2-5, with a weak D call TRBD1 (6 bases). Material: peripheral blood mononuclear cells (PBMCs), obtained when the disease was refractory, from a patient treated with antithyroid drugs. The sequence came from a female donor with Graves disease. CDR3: CSASLTGSETQYF. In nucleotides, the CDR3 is TGCAGTGCTAGTCTCACAGGGTCAGAGACCCAGTACTTC.